Below are 23 T cell receptor beta chains sequenced from a single sample in a study of T cell responses to AZD1222 COVID-19 vaccine (dated by TCRdb to the early 2020s). The label giving this sample's time point can be read as: baseline before first vaccination. The label giving this sample's treatment or condition can be read as: meningococcal conjugate vaccine given as trial control. The library relied on the immunoSEQ multiplex PCR assay. The table was pulled from immuneACCESS by TCRdb, which kept in-frame rearrangements only. Such tables lose some clones; where checked, under half of the loss comes from unresolved V genes, and the rest has no known cause. Counted in this sample were about 83,000 clones; 70% to 90% of them appeared once. Under 5% of the sample comes from the top ten. The specimen comprised peripheral blood, sampled on day 0 of MenACWY control vaccination. All receptors derive from an adult in good health.

The rearrangement joins TRBV3-1 (or the pseudogene TRBV3-2) to TRBJ2-7; D is possibly TRBD2 (5 bases). Germline CDR1 LGHDT, CDR2 YNNKEL (reference sequence). The germline V and J ends were trimmed by 1 base and 0 bases, with 16 bases remaining between them. The CDR3 is 17 amino acids. CDR3 in DNA: TGTGCCAGCAGCCAAGGGTCTAGCTCCTTACACTCCTACGAGCAGTACTTC. Translation gives CASSQGSSSLHSYEQYF.

The rearrangement links TRBV2 to TRBJ2-7; 13 bases match TRBD2. The CDR3 consists of 17 residues. Germline CDR1 and CDR2: SNHLY and FYNNEI. Trimming at V came to 2 bases and at J to 2 bases, leaving 6 bases not matched to a gene. In DNA form, the CDR3 reads TGTGCCAGCAGTGAATTTGGGACTAGCGGGGTACCCTACGAGCAGTACTTC. Translated, it gives CASSEFGTSGVPYEQYF.

The V call is TRBV4-3, the J call TRBJ1-1; D not resolved. The CDR3 is 12 residues long. The V gene's germline CDR1 is LGHNA and CDR2 YSLEER. Trimming removed 5 bases at V and 3 bases at J, with 7 bases between. The CDR3 is CASSYGDTEAFF. The DNA for the CDR3 is TGCGCCAGCAGCTACGGGGACACTGAAGCTTTCTTT.

This clone has a single count. The chain is built from TRBV5-4 and TRBJ1-2; D remains ambiguous. The CDR3 totals 14 residues. CDR1 SGHNT and CDR2 YYREEE come from the germline V gene (reference sequence). V shed 4 bases and J shed 6 bases, with 16 bases lying between them. The CDR3 here is CASSGTAGDDGYTF. The CDR3, as DNA: TGTGCCAGCAGCGGAACGGCCGGGGATGATGGCTACACCTTC.

V gene TRBV4-1 combines with J gene TRBJ1-5; TRBD1 might be the D (5 bases). The length of the CDR3 is 17 residues. Germline CDR1 and CDR2: MGHRA and YSYEKL. V lost 1 base and J lost 4, with 17 bases in between. In DNA, the CDR3 is TGCGCCAGCAGCCAAGGGTCATTAGGGGCCTTAAATCAGCCCCAGCATTTT. It is translated as CASSQGSLGALNQPQHF.

The V and J genes are TRBV18 and TRBJ2-1; TRBD2 is a possible D gene (5 bases). Trimming shortened V by 5 bases and J by 7 bases, and 24 bases separated the two germline ends. Looked up from germline, CDR1 is KGHSH and CDR2 is LQKENI. CDR3 length equals 17 residues. This CDR3 is CASSSQVVSPQRNEQFF. The CDR3, as DNA: TGTGCCAGCTCATCGCAGGTCGTTAGCCCTCAGCGGAATGAGCAGTTCTTC.

The V gene is TRBV16, the J gene TRBJ1-1; weak D call: TRBD1 (5 bases). V lost 4 bases and J lost 3, with 18 bases in between. The germline V gene encodes CDR1 KGHSY and CDR2 FQNENV. This CDR3 is 16 amino acids long. The chain's CDR3 is CASSRPLITGDTEAFF. CDR3 nucleotides: TGTGCCAGCAGCCGTCCCCTGATCACAGGAGACACTGAAGCTTTCTTT.

The chain joins TRBV5-4 to TRBJ2-6, with D uncertain. In germline, CDR1 is SGHNT, CDR2 YYREEE (reference sequence). This CDR3 contains 15 residues. V dropped 5 bases and J dropped 2 bases, with 11 bases sitting between them. The CDR3 region has the DNA TGTGCCAGCAGTGAATCCAAACCTGGGGCCAACGTCCTGACTTTC. As protein: CASSESKPGANVLTF. Combining the CDR3 with reference TRBV5-4 and TRBJ2-6 gives the whole variable domain ETGVTQSPTHLIKTRGQQVTLRCSSQSGHNTVSWYQQALGQGPQFIFQYYREEENGRGNFPPRFSGLQFPNYSSELNVNALELDDSALYLCASSESKPGANVLTFGAGSRLTVL.

The J gene is TRBJ2-7, the V gene TRBV4-1; maybe TRBD1 (5 bases). Trimming pared 5 bases from V and 5 bases from J, leaving 22 bases between. The CDR3 contains 16 residues. Germline assignment: CDR1 MGHRA and CDR2 YSYEKL. The CDR3: CASSAGPLAGSDEQYF. The CDR3 coding sequence is TGCGCCAGCAGCGCAGGCCCGCTTGCAGGGTCGGACGAGCAGTACTTC.

This clone was recorded once. The chain joins TRBV11-2 to TRBJ1-1, with D perhaps matching TRBD1 (5 bases). This CDR3 contains 15 residues. Between the trimmed V and J ends, which lost 3 bases and 5 bases, there was a span of 16 bases. Germline CDR1 SGHAT, CDR2 FQNNGV. CDR3 amino acids: CASSFSGDGGTEAFF. CDR3 coding DNA: TGTGCCAGCAGCTTTTCGGGGGATGGGGGAACTGAAGCTTTCTTT.

The V gene is TRBV28, the J gene TRBJ2-7; 7 bases are a match to TRBD1. V gave up 3 bases and J gave up 4 bases; unmatched junction bases: 9. Per germline, CDR1 MDHEN and CDR2 SYDVKM. CDR3 length: 15 amino acids. The CDR3 here is CASSFLDRVGYEQYF. In DNA form, the CDR3 reads TGTGCCAGCAGTTTTCTCGACAGGGTAGGTTACGAGCAGTACTTC. Using reference TRBV28 and TRBJ2-7 for the parts outside the CDR3, the full variable domain is DVKVTQSSRYLVKRTGEKVFLECVQDMDHENMFWYRQDPGLGLRLIYFSYDVKMKEKGDIPEGYSVSREKKERFSLILESASTNQTSMYLCASSFLDRVGYEQYFGPGTRLTVT.

This chain connects TRBV4-3 to TRBJ1-5, with D maybe TRBD1 (5 bases). V gave up 5 bases and J gave up 4 bases, with 12 bases separating them. The CDR3 runs 14 residues. Germline CDR1 and CDR2: LGHNA and YSLEER. The CDR3 coding sequence is TGCGCCAGCAGCGGCAGGGTATGGAATCAGCCCCAGCATTTT. This gives the protein CASSGRVWNQPQHF.

The chain has TRBV7-9 and TRBJ2-7, with 7 bases aligning to TRBD1. The J segment lost 2 bases and the V segment lost 4 bases, leaving 5 bases of the junction unmatched. CDR3 length: 14 amino acids. Germline V gene lookup returns CDR1 SEHNR and CDR2 FQNEAQ (reference sequence). The DNA for the CDR3 is TGTGCCAGCAGCTCAGGGGGAACACCCTACGAGCAGTACTTC. Protein: CASSSGGTPYEQYF. Together with reference TRBV7-9 and TRBJ2-7, the CDR3 gives the full variable domain: DTGVSQNPRHKITKRGQNVTFRCDPISEHNRLYWYRQTLGQGPEFLTYFQNEAQLEKSRLLSDRFSAERPKGSFSTLEIQRTEQGDSAMYLCASSSGGTPYEQYFGPGTRLTVT.

The chain carries TRBV28 and TRBJ2-7; D is perhaps TRBD2 (6 bases). The CDR3 is 15 residues long. Trimming stripped 5 bases from V and 3 bases from J, with 17 bases between. Germline-derived CDR1 and CDR2 are MDHEN and SYDVKM. CDR3 in amino acids: CASSPVGSGYYEQYF. As DNA, the CDR3 is TGTGCCAGCAGTCCTGTGGGTAGCGGATACTACGAGCAGTACTTC.

The rearrangement uses TRBV5-8 and TRBJ1-3; a possible D gene is TRBD1 (5 bases). The length of the CDR3 is 17 residues. V gave up 5 bases and J gave up 0 bases, with 18 bases separating them. Germline V gives CDR1 SGHTS, CDR2 YDEGEE. The CDR3 loop reads CASRRGWGISSGNTIYF. The CDR3 DNA follows: TGTGCCAGCAGACGGGGTTGGGGGATCTCCTCTGGAAACACCATATATTTT.

The chain uses TRBV29-1 and TRBJ2-3; tentatively, D is TRBD1 or TRBD2 (6 bases each). The CDR3 has 15 residues. Germline lookup yields CDR1 SQVTM and CDR2 ANQGSEA. Trimming removed 7 bases from V and 3 bases from J, with 20 bases in between. CDR3 sequence (DNA): TGCAGCGCCGGAGGGGGGACTGACCCTACAGATACGCAGTATTTT. It yields the protein CSAGGGTDPTDTQYF.

The J gene is TRBJ1-2, the V gene TRBV5-6; no clear D. The germline gives CDR1 SGHDT, CDR2 YYEEEE. CDR3 length: 15 residues. The germline V and J ends were trimmed by 0 bases and 0 bases, with 9 bases remaining between them. The CDR3 coding sequence is TGTGCCAGCAGCTTGGGCAGGCCTACTAACTATGGCTACACCTTC. This gives the protein CASSLGRPTNYGYTF.

Here the CDR3 reads CASSSGRSSYEQYF. The CDR3 DNA sequence: TGTGCCAGCAGTTCGGGACGGAGCTCCTACGAGCAGTACTTC. The chain couples TRBV6-5 to TRBJ2-7, with D perhaps assigned TRBD1 or TRBD2 (5 bases each). V lost 4 bases and J 0 bases, leaving 10 bases between the germline ends. The CDR3 loop spans 14 amino acids. Looked up from germline, CDR1 is MNHEY and CDR2 is SVGAGI.

A remark on this clone: Other DNA sequences within the sample encode an identical CDR3. This rearrangement joins TRBV7-9 to TRBJ1-2; 9 nucleotides line up with TRBD1. In germline, CDR1 is SEHNR, CDR2 FQNEAQ (reference sequence). V shed 3 bases, J shed 5 bases, and the junction held 1 base outside the gene matches. The CDR3 is 13 amino acids. CDR3 sequence reads: CASSLGQGYGYTF. In DNA form, the CDR3 reads TGTGCCAGCAGCTTGGGACAGGGATATGGCTACACCTTC.

This chain links TRBV11-2 with TRBJ1-1; TRBD1 matches at 7 bases. The CDR3 loop spans 15 amino acids. In germline, CDR1 is SGHAT, CDR2 FQNNGV. V was pared by 5 bases and J by 1 base, with 7 bases of the junction left unmatched. The DNA of the CDR3 is TGTGCCAGCAGCCCAAGACAGGGAGAGAACACTGAAGCTTTCTTT. Amino acids: CASSPRQGENTEAFF.

V and J are TRBV7-8 and TRBJ1-2; maybe TRBD1 (5 bases). Per the germline V gene, CDR1 is SGHVS and CDR2 is FQNEAQ. This CDR3 comprises 13 residues. Trimming cost V 5 bases and J 3 bases, with 10 bases left between them. In DNA form, the CDR3 reads TGTGCCAGCAGCCGGGGGAGCCACTATGGCTACACCTTC. Amino acids: CASSRGSHYGYTF. Drawing the rest from reference TRBV7-8 and TRBJ1-2, the complete variable domain is GAGVSQSPRYKVAKRGQDVALRCDPISGHVSLFWYQQALGQGPEFLTYFQNEAQLDKSGLPSDRFFAERPEGSVSTLKIQRTQQEDSAVYLCASSRGSHYGYTFGSGTRLTVV.

This rearrangement joins TRBV19 to TRBJ1-4, with D uncertain. V lost 9 bases, J lost 5 bases, and 16 bases lay in between. CDR1 is LNHDA and CDR2 is SQIVND in the germline V gene (reference sequence). The CDR3 contains 14 residues. The CDR3 sequence is CASTGWSQNEKLFF. The CDR3 DNA sequence: TGTGCCAGCACCGGTTGGAGCCAGAATGAAAAACTGTTTTTT.

The J gene is TRBJ1-2, the V gene TRBV28; D remains ambiguous. Trimming stripped 5 bases from V and 4 bases from J, with 20 bases between. The CDR3 covers 16 residues. Germline V gene lookup returns CDR1 MDHEN and CDR2 SYDVKM. CDR3 coding DNA: TGTGCCAGCAGTATGGCAGCATCCCCTTCATCCTATGGCTACACCTTC. Translated, it gives CASSMAASPSSYGYTF.